The following is a T cell receptor beta chain sequence with its context. It has no known antigen specificity. Possible read error: a much larger clone is one base away. The CDR3 does not end in the conserved phenylalanine or tryptophan, so this is likely a read error. V has 6 bases trimmed and J has 5 bases trimmed; junction bases matching no gene number 7. Ends included, the CDR3 has 15 residues. Kept here is only the CDR3 DNA, which spans 45 bases and is read in frame from base 1. The germline V gene provides CDR1 MDHEN and CDR2 SYDVKM. The library was prepared using 5' RACE. A second PCR of about 6 to 12 cycles was run with a J-beta primer mix and a sample-barcoded 5' primer. Each TCR beta cDNA molecule received a unique molecular identifier from a template-switch 5' adaptor carrying 12 random nucleotides. Each sample yielded at least 2.5 million CDR3-containing paired-end reads. First-strand cDNA was synthesized from all RNA with the Mint cDNA synthesis kit, primed by a TRBC-specific oligonucleotide. After uracil-DNA glycosylase treatment, a first 18-cycle PCR used universal primers M1SS and BC2_uni_R on all cDNA. The study's own analysis went as follows. For normalization, 1 million high-quality reads, each with a distinct molecular identifier, were randomly selected from each sample. Instead of being binned into consensus sequences, reads that shared molecular identifiers were thrown out. MiTCR, set to a Q25 quality threshold and the strictest error-elimination algorithm, was used for CDR3 identification, clonotype clustering and error correction. A nonparametric unseen species model with Euler transformation was used to estimate lower-bound total TCR beta diversity. TCRdb reprocessing: public reads trimmed at Q25 with fastp, clones called with MiXCR, in-frame beta chains kept. A single entry per CDR3 protein holds the most common genes and DNA from its merged rows. What appears here as the V and J calls and clone size reflects TCRdb's work, not the paper's. This sample lists approximately 1,700,000 distinct CDR3 sequences; 39% were detected once. Of the sample, about 21% falls within the top ten clones.

The donors were roughly 39 Caucasian individuals from Russia, aged roughly 6 to 90 years, who were systemically healthy. Each donor gave ten milliliters of peripheral blood, collected into EDTA-treated Vacutainer tubes. Ficoll-Paque density-gradient centrifugation was used to isolate PBMCs, with at least 7 million per sample. Total RNA was extracted from PBMCs with Trizol reagent, with at least 6 micrograms obtained per sample. Naive CD45RAhigh/CD27high T cell percentages were measured by flow cytometry on a PBMC aliquot from every donor. The sample originates from a study of blood T cells in healthy people across ages (dated by TCRdb to the mid-2010s). Context from the whole study: In model experiments, template switching captured about one uniquely barcoded TCR beta cDNA molecule for every two T cells. The study measured age-related changes in TCR beta repertoire diversity using deep sequencing normalized with unique cDNA molecular identifiers. The donors were divided into four age groups: young (average around 17 years), middle-aged (over 35), aged (about 60) and long-lived (nearly 85). For two donors (one aged 18 to 29 and one aged 80 or older), the study analyzed two additional independent replicas of 1 million unique cDNA reads from the same blood draw. To avoid experimental bias, donors of different ages were randomly spread across the sequencing lanes. The study at large found these results: Compared with the aged group, the long-lived group had more naive CD4+ T cells, fewer expanded clones and increased TCR diversity, a pattern suggesting age selection. Observed TCR beta diversity correlated strongly with the percentage of naive T cells measured by flow cytometry. As age increased, observed TCR beta diversity per million T cells dropped in a roughly linear way, and a significant reduction was already evident by age 40. Because profiling used bulk unsorted PBMCs, naive and antigen-experienced compartments could not be compared conclusively. Donor CMV infection status was unknown, potentially confounding age-related changes in expanded clonotypes. Total diversity estimates from one million sequenced T cells were considered lower bounds and underestimates.

The TCR was taken from a human donor in good health. The chain is made from TRBV28 and TRBJ1-5; the central 10 bases match TRBD1. The sample consisted of blood. CDR3 reads: CASRVTGGDHQPQHV. The DNA sequence is given as TGTGCCAGCAGAGTGACAGGGGGCGATCATCAGCCCCAGCATGTT.